A selection of T cell receptor beta chains follows, all from one sample in a study of shared clonotypes between healthy human individuals. Using immunoSEQ multiplex PCR, the repertoire was profiled, and TCRdb retains in-frame clones only, with some absent. This table has about 1.5 million clones, about 98% appearing once. The sample taken for sequencing was naive CD4+ T cells sorted from blood. These receptors were collected from a man aged 30-40 years in good health. CDR3s include the opening cysteine and the closing phenylalanine or tryptophan.

v_gene,CDR3aa
TRBV7-9,CASSLGWGRITGELFF
TRBV5-4,CASSLKGGLNTEAFF
TRBV5-4,CASTDNPPYEQYF
TRBV5-1,CASSFGLAAAPTTGELFF
TRBV9,CASSVAGLVLLGDTQYF
TRBV5-1,CASSLVRGAEFDEQFF
TRBV30,CAWSRPGRDYGYTF
TRBV5-4,CASSPRAGGPHNEQFF
TRBV18,CASSPPAVDTEAFF
TRBV27,CASNIAGGWNTEAFF
TRBV18,CASSPPTGAYREQYF
TRBV7-9,CASSRDGNSYEQYF
TRBV5-1,CASGYMTAQETQYF
TRBV7-8,CASSLTTEAFF
TRBV6-5,CASSLDRLSQPQHF